This entry features one T cell receptor (beta chain) sequence. No cognate antigen has been identified for it. It has no much larger one-base neighbor in the sample; base qualities were not kept. The data stem from a study of CD8 T cells in ankylosing spondylitis (TCRdb year 2017). Regarding the research as a whole: The study profiled T cell receptor beta repertoires in healthy donors and ankylosing spondylitis patients to find disease-linked TCR variants. In total, the full study cohort was made up of roughly 100 healthy donors and 25 to 30 ankylosing spondylitis patients. Samples of peripheral blood were taken, and for ankylosing spondylitis patients, synovial fluid was collected as well. What the work shows at the level of the full study, not this receptor alone: The disease-linked clones had a CD8+ phenotype and were found at relatively low frequencies in peripheral blood. The disease-linked clones were reported to be significantly enriched in matched synovial fluid samples from ankylosing spondylitis patients. Some of the motif variants had been reported before in the synovial fluid and blood of reactive arthritis patients, a finding that suggests common disease-initiation mechanisms. Blood from ankylosing spondylitis patients appeared to be characterized by a TCR beta motif made up of several highly homologous amino acid variants.

Sequencing was performed on an Illumina HiSeq 2500. Quantitative 5'-RACE with molecular barcodes was used to prepare TCR beta libraries. As for how the authors treated the data: Disease-linked TCR variants were identified with a new computational method built on a probabilistic model of VDJ rearrangement. TCRdb reran the public reads through fastp at Q25 and MiXCR, keeping productive beta chains. Rows are unified per CDR3 protein, each entry keeping the most common DNA and genes. For this entry, the V and J calls and clone size follow TCRdb and not the study's own pipeline. The sample table contains 250,000 to 350,000 distinct CDR3 sequences; only one count was recorded for 20% of them. The biggest ten clones account for under 8.5% of the sample. The CDR3, cysteine through phenylalanine, is 15 amino acids long. The kept DNA is CDR3 alone, 45 bases in frame from the first base. The germline V gene yields SGHRS for CDR1 and YFSETQ for CDR2. After removal of 4 bases from V and 3 bases from J, the junction retains 6 bases not matched to a gene.

Rearrangement joined TRBV5-1 to TRBJ2-3; TRBD2 lines up with 9 middle nucleotides. The sequenced material came from blood, either unsorted or a sorted T cell fraction (not recorded which). The receptor's source is a male donor with ankylosing spondylitis or in good health (not recorded which). The CDR3 reads CASSPGLARTDTQYF. The nucleotide sequence is TGCGCCAGCAGCCCAGGACTAGCGAGGACAGATACGCAGTATTTT. Full variable domain (CDR3 extended with the reference TRBV5-1 and TRBJ2-3 proteins): KAGVTQTPRYLIKTRGQQVTLSCSPISGHRSVSWYQQTPGQGLQFLFEYFSETQRNKGNFPGRFSGRQFSNSRSEMNVSTLELGDSALYLCASSPGLARTDTQYFGPGTRLTVL.